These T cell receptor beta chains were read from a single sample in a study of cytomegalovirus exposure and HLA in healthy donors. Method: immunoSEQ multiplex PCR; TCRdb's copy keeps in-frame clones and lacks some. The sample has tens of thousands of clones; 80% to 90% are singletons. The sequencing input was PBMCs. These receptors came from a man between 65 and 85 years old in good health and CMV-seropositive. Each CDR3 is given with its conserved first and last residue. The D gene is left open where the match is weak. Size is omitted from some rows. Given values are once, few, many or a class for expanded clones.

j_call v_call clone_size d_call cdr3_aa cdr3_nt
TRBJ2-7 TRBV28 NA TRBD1 CASSTTGVREQYF TGTGCCAGCAGTACTACAGGGGTACGGGAGCAGTACTTC
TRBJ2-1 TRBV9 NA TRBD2 CASSVDGRDNEQFF TGTGCCAGCAGCGTTGACGGGAGGGACAATGAGCAGTTCTTC
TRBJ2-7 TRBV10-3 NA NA CAISESVVTYEQYF TGTGCCATCAGTGAATCGGTGGTTACCTACGAGCAGTACTTC
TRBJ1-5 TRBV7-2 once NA CASRSGYSNQPQHF TGTGCCAGCAGGTCAGGCTATAGCAATCAGCCCCAGCATTTT
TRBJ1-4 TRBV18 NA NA CASSPPSEAGEKLFF TGTGCCAGCTCCCCCCCTTCGGAGGCAGGTGAAAAACTGTTTTTT
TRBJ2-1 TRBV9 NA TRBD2 CASFGSSGGAGLF TGTGCCAGTTTCGGGTCTAGCGGGGGGGCAGGGCTCTTC
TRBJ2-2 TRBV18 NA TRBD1 CASSPDRGLTGELFF TGTGCCAGCTCACCCGACAGGGGGCTTACCGGGGAGCTGTTTTTT
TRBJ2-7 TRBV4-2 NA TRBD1 CASSQPGQGLGQYF TGTGCCAGCAGCCAACCCGGACAGGGCCTAGGGCAGTACTTC
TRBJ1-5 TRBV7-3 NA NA CASSLQGGQPQHF TGTGCCAGCAGCTTACAGGGAGGTCAGCCCCAGCATTTT
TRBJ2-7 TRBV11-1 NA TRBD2 CASSSGLTYEQYF TGTGCCAGCAGCTCGGGACTAACCTACGAGCAGTACTTC
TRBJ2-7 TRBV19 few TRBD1 CASSNQGVDEQYF TGTGCCAGTAGTAACCAGGGGGTTGACGAGCAGTACTTC
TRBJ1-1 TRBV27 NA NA CASSLSRPITEAFF TGTGCCAGCAGTTTATCGCGCCCAATCACTGAAGCTTTCTTT
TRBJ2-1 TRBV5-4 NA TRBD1 CASSSGTGSNEQFF TGTGCCAGCAGCTCCGGGACAGGGTCCAATGAGCAGTTCTTC
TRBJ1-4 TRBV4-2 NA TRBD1 CASSRGQGSGEKLFF TGTGCCAGCAGCCGGGGACAGGGTAGCGGTGAAAAACTGTTTTTT
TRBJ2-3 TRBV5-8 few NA CASSSQADTQYF TGTGCCAGCAGCTCACAGGCCGATACGCAGTATTTT
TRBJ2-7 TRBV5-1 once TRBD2 CASSFSRGGHEQYF TGCGCCAGCAGCTTCTCCCGGGGGGGCCACGAGCAGTACTTC
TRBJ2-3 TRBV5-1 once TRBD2 CASSSGTSGADTQYF TGCGCCAGCAGCTCCGGGACTAGCGGTGCAGATACGCAGTATTTT